This TCR beta chain emerged from a study of CD8+CD57+ T cells in acquired aplastic anemia. Those patients picked for sequencing had displayed CD8+CD57+ cell expansion on flow cytometry. Patient blood was sampled before any therapy had been received. The CDR3 totals 14 residues. From germline, CDR1 is LNHDA and CDR2 SQIVND (reference sequence). Trimming shortened V by 1 base and J by 1 base, and 7 bases separated the two germline ends. Genomic DNA templated the TCR beta VDJ and CDR3 profiling. TCRdb redid the calling of the reads with MiXCR, one entry per CDR3 protein. The data show just over 40,000 distinct CDR3 sequences, with roughly two thirds seen just once and 59% held by the top ten.

The receptor was isolated from a human donor with aplastic anemia. The V gene is TRBV19, the J gene TRBJ1-1; D might be TRBD1 (5 bases). Material: sorted CD4+, CD8+, or CD8+CD57+ T cells (not recorded which) from PBMCs. The CDR3 DNA reads TGTGCCAGTAGTATAGGCAGGGCGAACACTGAAGCTTTCTTT. It translates to CASSIGRANTEAFF.